What follows are 13 T cell receptor beta chains derived from one specimen sequenced in a study of blood T cell repertoires in COVID-19. Here immunoSEQ multiplex PCR was the method, and the copy in TCRdb shows in-frame clones only, minus some. The sample lists under 250,000 clones; around 80% were seen once. The specimen was peripheral blood. The receptors derive from a woman between 40 and 55 years old with acute or convalescent COVID-19.

This clone occurred once. This rearrangement joins TRBV5-6 to TRBJ1-4; TRBD1 is a possible D gene (6 bases). Trimming stripped 0 bases from V and 0 bases from J, with 9 bases between. Germline V gene sequence: CDR1 SGHDT, CDR2 YYEEEE. CDR3 length equals 16 residues. CDR3 amino acids: CASSLGDNATNEKLFF. CDR3 nucleotides: TGTGCCAGCAGCTTGGGGGACAACGCAACTAATGAAAAACTGTTTTTT.

This clone was counted a single time. The J gene is TRBJ1-1, the V gene TRBV27, with TRBD1 identical over 9 bases. Germline V lookup: CDR1 MNHEY, CDR2 SMNVEV (reference sequence). V lost 6 bases, J lost 3 bases, and 5 bases stayed unmatched. The CDR3 has 14 residues. The CDR3 coding sequence is TGTGCCAGCAGCTTGAGACAGGGGGACACTGAAGCTTTCTTT. Amino acids: CASSLRQGDTEAFF.

The V call is TRBV19, the J call TRBJ1-2; a possible D gene is TRBD1 (5 bases). Trimming left V 3 bases short and J 7 bases short, with 12 bases between. Germline-derived CDR1 and CDR2 are LNHDA and SQIVND (reference sequence). The CDR3 covers 13 residues. CDR3 DNA: TGTGCCAGTAGTATTTACCAGGGATCTGGCTACACCTTC. Translating gives CASSIYQGSGYTF.

The V gene is TRBV12-5, the J gene TRBJ1-2, with D unclear. V dropped 6 bases and J dropped 8 bases, with 22 bases sitting between them. This CDR3 is 15 amino acids long. CDR1 and CDR2 from the germline V gene are LGHNT and FRNRAP. The CDR3: CASGPTRPRINGYTF. The CDR3 coding sequence is TGTGCTAGTGGCCCAACTCGACCCAGGATAAACGGCTACACCTTC.

CDR3 sequence reads: CASSAAGRGQPQHF. The CDR3 DNA follows: TGTGCCAGCAGCGCAGCAGGTCGGGGTCAGCCCCAGCATTTT. The rearrangement joins TRBV13 to TRBJ1-5; the D is unclear. The CDR3 runs 14 residues. Looked up from germline, CDR1 is PRHDT and CDR2 is FYEKMQ (reference sequence). Trimming removed 5 bases at V and 6 bases at J, with 14 bases between.

The V and J genes are TRBV19 and TRBJ1-1, with TRBD1 matching 8 bases. The V gene's germline CDR1 is LNHDA and CDR2 SQIVND (reference sequence). V lost 4 bases, J lost 6 bases, and 10 bases stayed unmatched. This CDR3 comprises 15 residues. CDR3 nucleotides: TGTGCCAGTAGTAAAGATAGGGACAGGAGCCCTGAAGCTTTCTTT. Translation: CASSKDRDRSPEAFF.

This clone was seen only a few times. V and J are TRBV30 and TRBJ1-4; the D is unclear. The CDR3 totals 14 residues. Germline CDR1 is GTSNPN and CDR2 is SVGIG (reference sequence). The V end lost 7 bases, the J end lost 7 bases, and 19 bases lay between the germline ends. The CDR3 reads CASERTNEGEKLFF. In DNA form, the CDR3 reads TGTGCCTCAGAACGGACTAACGAAGGTGAAAAACTGTTTTTT. Supplemented by reference TRBV30 and TRBJ1-4, the full variable domain reads SQTIHQWPATLVQPVGSPLSLECTVEGTSNPNLYWYRQAAGRGLQLLFYSVGIGQISSEVPQNLSASRPQDRQFILSSKKLLLSDSGFYLCASERTNEGEKLFFGSGTQLSVL.

The chain is built from TRBV11-1 and TRBJ2-1; possible D gene TRBD1, 5 bases. V shed 3 bases and J shed 0 bases, with 12 bases lying between them. The germline gives CDR1 SGHAT, CDR2 FQDESV (reference sequence). This CDR3 contains 16 residues. DNA of the CDR3: TGTGCCAGCAGCTTGCGCAGGGCGGCCTCCTACAATGAGCAGTTCTTC. Translation: CASSLRRAASYNEQFF.

This clone was seen more than once but under ten times. This chain joins TRBV27 and TRBJ1-6; D is ambiguous. Germline CDR1 and CDR2: MNHEY and SMNVEV (reference sequence). The CDR3 is 12 amino acids. The V gene lost 6 bases and the J gene lost 5 bases, with 5 bases spanning the gap. The CDR3 is CASRKHNSPLHF. CDR3 nucleotides: TGTGCCAGCAGGAAGCATAATTCACCCCTCCACTTT.

The rearrangement uses TRBV30 and TRBJ1-2; 7 bases map to TRBD1. This CDR3 spans 16 amino acids. After removal of 3 bases from V and 2 bases from J, the junction contained 12 bases not matched to a gene. In germline, CDR1 is GTSNPN, CDR2 SVGIG (reference sequence). The CDR3 loop is CAWREESTGRNYGYTF. CDR3 in DNA: TGTGCCTGGAGGGAGGAATCGACAGGGAGGAACTATGGCTACACCTTC. Drawing the rest from reference TRBV30 and TRBJ1-2, the complete variable domain is SQTIHQWPATLVQPVGSPLSLECTVEGTSNPNLYWYRQAAGRGLQLLFYSVGIGQISSEVPQNLSASRPQDRQFILSSKKLLLSDSGFYLCAWREESTGRNYGYTFGSGTRLTVV.

The chain's CDR3 is CASSYSSGQSSSYNSPLHF. The CDR3 DNA follows: TGTGCCAGCAGTTACTCGTCTGGACAGTCGAGCTCCTATAATTCACCCCTCCACTTT. The chain joins TRBV6-2 or TRBV6-3 to TRBJ1-6, with D tentatively TRBD1 (6 bases). Trimming pared 0 bases from V and 0 bases from J, leaving 15 bases between. The CDR3 contains 19 residues. Germline V CDR1 and CDR2: MNHEY, SVGEGT.

The count of this clone is one. The genes are TRBV6-4 and TRBJ1-2; D may be TRBD1 (5 bases). Germline values: CDR1 MRHNA, CDR2 SNTAGT. The CDR3 contains 18 residues. V was cut by 2 bases and J by 1 base, with 20 bases left in between. CDR3 loop: CASSDAPGLPSLNYGYTF. The DNA of the CDR3 is TGTGCCAGCAGTGACGCTCCGGGACTCCCATCACTTAACTATGGCTACACCTTC.

This rearrangement joins TRBV6-6 to TRBJ2-3; D is unclear. Trimming cost V 5 bases and J 1 base, with 13 bases left between them. CDR3 length equals 15 residues. CDR1 and CDR2 (germline): MNHNY, SVGAGI (reference sequence). The CDR3 sequence is CASSPRRGGTDTQYF. The CDR3, as DNA: TGTGCCAGCAGTCCTAGGCGTGGAGGCACAGATACGCAGTATTTT.